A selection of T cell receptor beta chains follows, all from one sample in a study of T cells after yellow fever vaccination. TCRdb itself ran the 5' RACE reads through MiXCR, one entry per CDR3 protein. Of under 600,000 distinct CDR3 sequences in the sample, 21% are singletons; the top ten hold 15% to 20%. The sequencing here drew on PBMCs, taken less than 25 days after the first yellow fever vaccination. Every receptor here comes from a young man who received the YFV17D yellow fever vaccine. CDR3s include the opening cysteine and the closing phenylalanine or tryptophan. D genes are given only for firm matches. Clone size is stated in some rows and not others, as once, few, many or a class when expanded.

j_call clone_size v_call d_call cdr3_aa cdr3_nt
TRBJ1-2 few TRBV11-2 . CASSLDRTVDYGYTF TGTGCCAGCAGCTTAGATCGTACAGTGGACTATGGCTACACCTTC
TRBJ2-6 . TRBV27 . CASSLLPSGANVLTF TGTGCCAGCAGTTTACTTCCCTCTGGGGCCAACGTCCTGACTTTC
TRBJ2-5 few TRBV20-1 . CSAPRGKTQYF TGCAGTGCCCCCCGGGGAAAGACCCAGTACTTC
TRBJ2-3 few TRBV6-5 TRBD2 CASSYPREGGTDTQYF TGTGCCAGCAGTTACCCGCGGGAGGGAGGGACAGATACGCAGTATTTT
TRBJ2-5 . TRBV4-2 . CASSPGKGGAFRETQYF TGTGCCAGCAGCCCAGGGAAGGGGGGGGCATTCCGAGAGACCCAGTACTTC
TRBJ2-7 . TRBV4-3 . CASARRPGSSYEQYF TGCGCCAGCGCCCGGCGCCCAGGCAGCTCCTACGAGCAGTACTTC
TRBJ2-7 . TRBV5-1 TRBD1 CASSSTGGRYEQYF TGCGCCAGCAGCTCTACAGGGGGCAGGTACGAGCAGTACTTC
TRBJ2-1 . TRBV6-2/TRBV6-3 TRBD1 CASSSTGFHEQFF TGTGCCAGCAGTTCGACAGGGTTCCATGAGCAGTTCTTC
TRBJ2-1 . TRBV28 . CASRSYVGQGFGNEQFF TGTGCCAGCAGATCTTATGTTGGTCAGGGGTTCGGTAATGAGCAGTTCTTC
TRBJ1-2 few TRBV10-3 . CAIRGGRGYTF TGTGCCATCAGGGGGGGACGTGGCTACACCTTC
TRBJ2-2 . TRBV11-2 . CASSRPITDPGELFF TGTGCCAGCAGCCGCCCCATCACGGATCCCGGGGAGCTGTTTTTT
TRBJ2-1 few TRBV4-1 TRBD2 CASSPIGGTASSYNEQFF TGCGCCAGCAGCCCCATCGGGGGGACTGCCAGCTCCTACAATGAGCAGTTCTTC
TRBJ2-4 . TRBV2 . CASSDATPKNIQYF TGTGCCAGCAGTGACGCTACCCCCAAAAACATTCAGTACTTC
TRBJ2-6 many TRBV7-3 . CASALAGANVLTF TGTGCCAGTGCGTTGGCGGGGGCCAACGTCCTGACTTTC
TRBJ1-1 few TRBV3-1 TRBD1 CASSQGDRRAFF TGTGCCAGCAGCCAAGGGGACAGACGAGCTTTCTTT
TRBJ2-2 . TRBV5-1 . CAGRRDGNTGELFF TGCGCCGGCAGGAGGGACGGAAACACCGGGGAGCTGTTTTTT
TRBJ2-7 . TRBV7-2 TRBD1 CASSLMGQGSHEQYF TGTGCCAGCAGCTTAATGGGACAGGGTAGCCACGAGCAGTACTTC
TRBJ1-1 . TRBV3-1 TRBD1 CASSQDAGGKTEAFF TGTGCCAGCAGCCAAGACGCAGGGGGCAAAACTGAAGCTTTCTTT
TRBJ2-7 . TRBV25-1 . CASSSTRGTASYEQYF TGTGCCAGCAGTTCAACCCGGGGGACAGCTAGCTACGAGCAGTACTTC
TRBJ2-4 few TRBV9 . CASSVWAGWAKNIQYF TGTGCCAGCAGCGTTTGGGCGGGTTGGGCCAAAAACATTCAGTACTTC
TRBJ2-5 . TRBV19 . CASYQETQYF TGTGCCAGCTACCAAGAGACCCAGTACTTC
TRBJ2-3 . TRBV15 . CATSRVPGRDTDTQYF TGTGCCACCAGCAGAGTTCCGGGACGAGACACAGATACGCAGTATTTT
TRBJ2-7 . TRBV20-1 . CSALSDILESYEQYF TGCAGTGCCCTGTCGGACATCTTGGAGTCCTACGAGCAGTACTTC
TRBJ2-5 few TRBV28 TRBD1 CASRGGDREETQYF TGTGCCAGCAGGGGGGGGGACAGGGAAGAGACCCAGTACTTC
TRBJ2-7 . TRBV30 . CAWSAPQDEQYF TGTGCCTGGAGTGCTCCACAGGACGAGCAGTACTTC
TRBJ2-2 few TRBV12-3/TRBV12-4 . CASTPGSAAGELFF TGTGCCAGCACCCCGGGTAGCGCGGCCGGGGAGCTGTTTTTT
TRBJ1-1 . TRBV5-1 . CASTVLPDTEAFF TGCGCCAGCACCGTGCTCCCAGACACTGAAGCTTTCTTT
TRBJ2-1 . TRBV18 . CASSPGFPQDEQFF TGTGCCAGCTCACCGGGCTTTCCCCAGGATGAGCAGTTCTTC
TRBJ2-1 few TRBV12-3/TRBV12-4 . CASNERGSYNEQFF TGTGCCAGTAACGAACGGGGATCCTACAATGAGCAGTTCTTC
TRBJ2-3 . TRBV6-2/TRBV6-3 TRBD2 CASTASGGTQYF TGTGCCAGCACCGCCTCGGGAGGGACGCAGTATTTT
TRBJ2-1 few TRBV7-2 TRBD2 CASSRSGGWGEQFF TGTGCCAGCAGCCGGAGCGGGGGATGGGGTGAGCAGTTCTTC
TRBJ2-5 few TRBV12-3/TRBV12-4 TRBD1 CASRYRGATTQYF TGTGCCAGCCGTTACAGGGGGGCTACGACCCAGTACTTC
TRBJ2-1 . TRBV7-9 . CASSQTDRFSYNEQFF TGTGCCAGCAGTCAAACCGACCGCTTTTCCTACAATGAGCAGTTCTTC
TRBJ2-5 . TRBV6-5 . CASSYTGYAQETQYF TGTGCCAGCAGTTACACAGGGTACGCGCAAGAGACCCAGTACTTC
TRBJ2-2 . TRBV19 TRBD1 CASTWRSGTGNTGELFF TGTGCCAGCACCTGGAGGTCCGGGACAGGGAACACCGGGGAGCTGTTTTTT
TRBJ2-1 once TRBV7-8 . CASSLVVTTTYNEQFF TGTGCCAGCAGCTTAGTGGTGACTACTACCTACAATGAGCAGTTCTTC
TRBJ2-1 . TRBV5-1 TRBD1 CASGLVYLLGTEHNEQFF TGCGCCAGCGGCTTGGTATACCTTCTTGGGACAGAGCACAATGAGCAGTTCTTC
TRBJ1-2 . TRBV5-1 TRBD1 CASSWDRLANYGYTF TGCGCCAGCAGCTGGGACAGGTTAGCTAACTATGGCTACACCTTC
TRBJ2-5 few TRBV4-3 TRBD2 CASSQDLPLAGGKETQYF TGCGCCAGCAGCCAAGATCTCCCGCTAGCGGGGGGAAAAGAGACCCAGTACTTC